This is a list of T cell receptor beta chains from one sample in a study of OX40 agonist ivuxolimab in advanced cancers. Libraries were prepared by immunoSEQ multiplex PCR; TCRdb keeps only in-frame clonotypes and omits some of them. The repertoire consists of 50,000 to 85,000 clones, with roughly 90% occurring once and the leading ten covering around 2.2%. Sample: CD4+ or CD8+ T cells sorted from blood, taken in a trial of the OX40 agonist ivuxolimab. These receptors were taken from an adult with an advanced solid tumor such as melanoma, head and neck, liver or kidney cancer. CDR3s include the opening cysteine and the closing phenylalanine or tryptophan. D genes are given only for firm matches. Clone size is shown for a subset of rows, as once, few, many or a class of expanded clone.

clone_size	d_call	v_call	j_call	cdr3_aa	cdr3_nt
few	-	TRBV7-6	TRBJ2-6	CASTQGSGANVLTF	TGTGCCAGCACGCAGGGCTCTGGGGCCAACGTCCTGACTTTC
-	-	TRBV30	TRBJ2-5	CAWSDQETQYF	TGTGCCTGGAGTGACCAAGAGACCCAGTACTTC
-	-	TRBV5-1	TRBJ2-3	CASSLSSDTQYF	TGCGCCAGCAGCTTGTCCTCAGATACGCAGTATTTT
-	-	TRBV9	TRBJ1-1	CASSIRDEGSTEAFF	TGTGCCAGCAGCATCCGCGACGAGGGGAGCACTGAAGCTTTCTTT
few	-	TRBV9	TRBJ2-3	CASSVGLVADTQYF	TGTGCCAGCAGCGTCGGCCTAGTTGCGGATACGCAGTATTTT
-	TRBD1	TRBV6-5	TRBJ2-1	CASSQDRAYEQFF	TGTGCCAGCAGCCAGGACAGGGCTTATGAGCAGTTCTTC
-	-	TRBV28	TRBJ1-5	CASSLSGGNQPQHF	TGTGCCAGCAGTTTATCAGGGGGCAATCAGCCCCAGCATTTT
-	-	TRBV7-3	TRBJ2-1	CASSHGSEQFF	TGTGCCAGCAGTCATGGTTCAGAGCAGTTCTTC
-	-	TRBV5-4	TRBJ2-3	CASSPSPKDTQYF	TGTGCCAGCAGCCCCTCCCCTAAAGATACGCAGTATTTT
-	-	TRBV11-2	TRBJ2-5	CASSPFGAAQETQYF	TGTGCCAGCAGCCCATTCGGGGCTGCCCAAGAGACCCAGTACTTC
-	TRBD2	TRBV19	TRBJ2-3	CASSTLAAVNTQYF	TGTGCCAGTAGTACTCTAGCGGCGGTTAATACGCAGTATTTT
once	-	TRBV11-3	TRBJ2-2	CASSSQGRTGELFF	TGTGCCAGCAGCTCCCAGGGGAGAACCGGGGAGCTGTTTTTT
-	-	TRBV7-9	TRBJ1-2	CASSLGRGSYGYTF	TGTGCCAGCAGCTTAGGGCGGGGTTCCTATGGCTACACCTTC
-	TRBD1	TRBV2	TRBJ2-3	CASSRQTGSSGTQYF	TGTGCCAGCAGCCGTCAGACAGGGAGCTCCGGTACGCAGTATTTT
few	TRBD2	TRBV6-1	TRBJ2-3	CASSEALAGRSTDTQYF	TGTGCCAGCAGTGAAGCCCTAGCGGGGAGAAGCACAGATACGCAGTATTTT
-	TRBD1	TRBV7-2	TRBJ2-1	CASSSSRDRGYNEQFF	TGTGCCAGCAGCTCTAGCCGGGACAGGGGGTACAATGAGCAGTTCTTC
-	TRBD1	TRBV19	TRBJ1-2	CASRPGQGDYGYTF	TGTGCCAGTAGACCGGGACAGGGAGACTATGGCTACACCTTC
-	-	TRBV19	TRBJ1-1	CASTREALNTEAFF	TGTGCCAGTACCCGAGAGGCCCTAAACACTGAAGCTTTCTTT
-	-	TRBV6-6	TRBJ1-6	CASSSQDSYNSPLHF	TGTGCCAGCAGTTCCCAGGACAGCTATAATTCACCCCTCCACTTT
-	-	TRBV7-9	TRBJ1-2	CASSLAERTLGGYTF	TGTGCCAGCAGCTTAGCAGAACGGACCCTAGGTGGCTACACCTTC
-	TRBD2	TRBV5-6	TRBJ2-3	CASSSRKAGGAQYF	TGTGCCAGCAGCTCCCGAAAAGCGGGAGGGGCGCAGTATTTT
-	TRBD1	TRBV4-1	TRBJ1-5	CASSRQGASEPQHF	TGCGCCAGCAGCCGACAGGGGGCTTCGGAGCCCCAGCATTTT
-	-	TRBV11-3	TRBJ1-3	CASSLAVGNTIYF	TGTGCCAGCAGCTTAGCTGTTGGAAACACCATATATTTT
once	-	TRBV5-8	TRBJ1-5	CASRPRSGGNQPQHF	TGTGCCAGCAGACCACGGTCGGGGGGCAATCAGCCCCAGCATTTT
few	TRBD1	TRBV7-8	TRBJ1-5	CASSSGQGEYQPQHF	TGTGCCAGCAGCTCCGGACAGGGCGAATATCAGCCCCAGCATTTT
few	-	TRBV2	TRBJ1-2	CASSGRSGGYTF	TGTGCCAGCAGTGGAAGGTCGGGCGGCTACACCTTC
-	TRBD1	TRBV9	TRBJ2-7	CASSVGPPGQGYEQYF	TGTGCCAGCAGCGTAGGACCTCCGGGACAGGGGTACGAGCAGTACTTC
-	TRBD1	TRBV5-6	TRBJ1-2	CASIRTGPYGYTF	TGTGCCAGCATCAGGACAGGGCCCTATGGCTACACCTTC
-	-	TRBV7-6	TRBJ2-3	CASSMTPSTDTQYF	TGTGCCAGCAGCATGACACCAAGCACAGATACGCAGTATTTT
-	-	TRBV6-5	TRBJ1-1	CASTQALNTEAFF	TGTGCCAGCACCCAGGCCCTGAACACTGAAGCTTTCTTT
-	-	TRBV9	TRBJ1-3	CASSADHSSGNTIYF	TGTGCCAGCAGCGCCGACCATAGCTCTGGAAACACCATATATTTT
-	TRBD1	TRBV5-6	TRBJ1-4	CASSLQGFNEKLFF	TGTGCCAGCAGCTTACAGGGGTTTAATGAAAAACTGTTTTTT
-	-	TRBV9	TRBJ1-5	CASSAIGNQPQHF	TGTGCCAGCAGCGCCATCGGCAATCAGCCCCAGCATTTT
-	-	TRBV6-4	TRBJ1-1	CASSETLTGTAFF	TGTGCCAGCAGTGAAACTCTGACAGGTACAGCTTTCTTT
few	-	TRBV25-1	TRBJ2-7	CASSGTGTLAFYEQYF	TGTGCCAGCAGTGGGACCGGGACGTTGGCCTTCTACGAGCAGTACTTC
-	-	TRBV7-9	TRBJ1-1	CASSSRLRAGGGNTEAFF	TGTGCCAGCAGCTCCCGCCTCAGGGCAGGTGGGGGGAACACTGAAGCTTTCTTT
-	TRBD1	TRBV7-8	TRBJ1-1	CASSILRTGMNTEAFF	TGTGCCAGCAGCATTCTACGGACAGGGATGAACACTGAAGCTTTCTTT
-	-	TRBV7-2	TRBJ2-7	CASSYGRVAYEQYF	TGTGCCAGCAGCTATGGCAGGGTGGCGTACGAGCAGTACTTC
-	TRBD1	TRBV19	TRBJ1-1	CASSFRGDVGTEAFF	TGTGCCAGTAGTTTCAGGGGGGATGTGGGCACTGAAGCTTTCTTT
-	TRBD1	TRBV18	TRBJ2-7	CASSPLRSGTGSYEQYF	TGTGCCAGCTCACCCCTAAGATCCGGGACAGGGTCCTACGAGCAGTACTTC
-	TRBD2	TRBV2	TRBJ2-1	CASIAGEVDEQFF	TGTGCCAGCATTGCGGGAGAGGTAGATGAGCAGTTCTTC
-	TRBD1	TRBV18	TRBJ1-1	CASSIQGAETEAFF	TGTGCCAGCTCAATCCAGGGGGCTGAAACTGAAGCTTTCTTT
-	-	TRBV2	TRBJ2-1	CASSANEQFF	TGTGCCAGCAGTGCGAATGAGCAGTTCTTC
medium-sized	-	TRBV30	TRBJ1-1	CAWSTTEATEAFF	TGTGCCTGGAGTACAACAGAAGCCACTGAAGCTTTCTTT
once	-	TRBV20-1	TRBJ2-7	CSAYDKYEQYF	TGCAGTGCTTACGACAAGTACGAGCAGTACTTC
-	TRBD1	TRBV5-5	TRBJ2-1	CASSLLDRGYYEQFF	TGTGCCAGCAGCTTGTTAGACAGGGGGTATTATGAGCAGTTCTTC